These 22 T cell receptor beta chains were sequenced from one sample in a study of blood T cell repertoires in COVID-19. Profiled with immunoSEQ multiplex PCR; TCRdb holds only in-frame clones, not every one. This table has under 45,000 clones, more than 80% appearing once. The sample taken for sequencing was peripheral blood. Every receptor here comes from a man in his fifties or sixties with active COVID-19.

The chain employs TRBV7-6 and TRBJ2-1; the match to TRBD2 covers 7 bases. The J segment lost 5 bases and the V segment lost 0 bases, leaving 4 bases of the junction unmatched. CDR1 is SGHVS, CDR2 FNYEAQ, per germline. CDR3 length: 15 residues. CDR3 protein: CASSLAAGVDNEQFF. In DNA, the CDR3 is TGTGCCAGCAGCTTAGCTGCGGGAGTAGACAATGAGCAGTTCTTC.

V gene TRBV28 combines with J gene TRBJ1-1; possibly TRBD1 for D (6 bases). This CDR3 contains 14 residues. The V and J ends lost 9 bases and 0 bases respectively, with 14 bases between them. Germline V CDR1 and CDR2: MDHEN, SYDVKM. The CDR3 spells CASATGYMNTEAFF. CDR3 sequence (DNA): TGTGCCAGTGCGACAGGATACATGAACACTGAAGCTTTCTTT.

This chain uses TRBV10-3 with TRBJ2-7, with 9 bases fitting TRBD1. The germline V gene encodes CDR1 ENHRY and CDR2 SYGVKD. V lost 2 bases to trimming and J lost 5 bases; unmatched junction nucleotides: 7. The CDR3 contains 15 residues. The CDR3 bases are TGTGCCATCAGTGAGATAGGGGGACAGGGCGACGAGCAGTACTTC. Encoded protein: CAISEIGGQGDEQYF.

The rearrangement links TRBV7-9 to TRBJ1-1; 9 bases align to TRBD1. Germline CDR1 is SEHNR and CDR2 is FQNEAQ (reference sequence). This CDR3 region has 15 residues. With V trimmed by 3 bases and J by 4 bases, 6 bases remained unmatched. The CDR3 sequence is CASSLGQGLLTEAFF. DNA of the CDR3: TGTGCCAGCAGCTTGGGACAGGGCCTCCTCACTGAAGCTTTCTTT.

The CDR3 spells CASASTSGVGNEQFF. The CDR3 DNA follows: TGCGCCAGCGCCTCGACTAGCGGAGTAGGTAATGAGCAGTTCTTC. V gene TRBV5-1 combines with J gene TRBJ2-1; TRBD2 matches 9 bases. The length of the CDR3 is 15 residues. V dropped 7 bases and J dropped 7; count of bases not matched to a gene: 12. Germline-derived CDR1 and CDR2 are SGHRS and YFSETQ.

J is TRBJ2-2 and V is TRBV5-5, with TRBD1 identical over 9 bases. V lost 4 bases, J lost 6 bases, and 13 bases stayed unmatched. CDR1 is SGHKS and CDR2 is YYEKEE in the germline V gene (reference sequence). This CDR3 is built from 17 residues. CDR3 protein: CASSGQGSGNGAGELFF. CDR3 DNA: TGTGCCAGCAGCGGACAGGGGAGCGGCAACGGAGCCGGGGAGCTGTTTTTT.

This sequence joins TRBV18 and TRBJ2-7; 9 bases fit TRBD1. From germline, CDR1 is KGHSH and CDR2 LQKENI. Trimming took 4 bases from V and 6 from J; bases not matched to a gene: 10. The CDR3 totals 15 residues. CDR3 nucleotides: TGTGCCAGCTCACGAGACACGGGACAGGGTGGCGAGCAGTACTTC. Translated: CASSRDTGQGGEQYF. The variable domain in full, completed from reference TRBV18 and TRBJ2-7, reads NAGVMQNPRHLVRRRGQEARLRCSPMKGHSHVYWYRQLPEEGLKFMVYLQKENIIDESGMPKERFSAEFPKEGPSILRIQQVVRGDSAAYFCASSRDTGQGGEQYFGPGTRLTVT.

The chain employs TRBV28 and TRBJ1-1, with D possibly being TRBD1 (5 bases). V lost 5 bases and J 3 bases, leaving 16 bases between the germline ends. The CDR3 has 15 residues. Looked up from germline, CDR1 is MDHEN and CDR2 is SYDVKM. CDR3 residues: CASSPPGRADTEAFF. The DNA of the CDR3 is TGTGCCAGCAGTCCCCCCGGCAGGGCGGACACTGAAGCTTTCTTT.

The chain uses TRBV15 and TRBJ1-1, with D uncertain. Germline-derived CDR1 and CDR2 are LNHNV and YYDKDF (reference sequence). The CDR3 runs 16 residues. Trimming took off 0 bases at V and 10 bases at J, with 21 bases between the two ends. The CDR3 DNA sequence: TGTGCCACCAGCAGAGATTTAATCGGAGGGTGGGCGGGAGCTTTCTTT. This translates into CATSRDLIGGWAGAFF.

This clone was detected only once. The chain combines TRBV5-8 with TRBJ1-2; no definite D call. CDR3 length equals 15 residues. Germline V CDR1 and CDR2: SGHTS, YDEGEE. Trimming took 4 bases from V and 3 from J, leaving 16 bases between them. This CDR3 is CASSPGSLGDYGYTF. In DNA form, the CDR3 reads TGTGCCAGCAGCCCGGGATCCTTAGGCGACTATGGCTACACCTTC.

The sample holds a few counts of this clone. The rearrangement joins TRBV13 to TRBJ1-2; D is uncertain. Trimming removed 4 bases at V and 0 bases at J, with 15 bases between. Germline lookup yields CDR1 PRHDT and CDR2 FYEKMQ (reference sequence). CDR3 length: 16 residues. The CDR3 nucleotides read TGTGCCAGCAGCTCCCGAGTGTGGCGGACTAACTATGGCTACACCTTC. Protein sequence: CASSSRVWRTNYGYTF.

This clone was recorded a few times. The CDR3 DNA follows: TGCGCCAGCAGTGAGTCCGTGGACAGGGGTTCACCCCTCCACTTT. It is translated as CASSESVDRGSPLHF. The rearrangement links TRBV10-2 to TRBJ1-6; 9 bases fit TRBD1. CDR1 is WSHSY and CDR2 is SAAADI in the germline V gene. This CDR3 is 15 amino acids long. V shed 0 bases, J shed 9 bases, and the junction held 3 bases outside the gene matches.

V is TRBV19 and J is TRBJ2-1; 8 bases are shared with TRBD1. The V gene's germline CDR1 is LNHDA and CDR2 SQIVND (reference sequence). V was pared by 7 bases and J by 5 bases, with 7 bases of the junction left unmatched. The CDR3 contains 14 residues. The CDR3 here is CASISGTGDNEQFF. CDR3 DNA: TGTGCCAGTATTTCCGGGACAGGAGACAATGAGCAGTTCTTC. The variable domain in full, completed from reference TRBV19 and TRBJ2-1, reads DGGITQSPKYLFRKEGQNVTLSCEQNLNHDAMYWYRQDPGQGLRLIYYSQIVNDFQKGDIAEGYSVSREKKESFPLTVTSAQKNPTAFYLCASISGTGDNEQFFGPGTRLTVL.

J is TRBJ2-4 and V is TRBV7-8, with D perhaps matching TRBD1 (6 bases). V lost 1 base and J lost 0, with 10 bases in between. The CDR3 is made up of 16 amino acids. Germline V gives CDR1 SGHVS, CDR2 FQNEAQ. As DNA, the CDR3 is TGTGCCAGCAGCTTAGGGGGGCAAAGAGCCAAAAACATTCAGTACTTC. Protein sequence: CASSLGGQRAKNIQYF.

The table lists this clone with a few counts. The CDR3, as DNA: TGTGCCAGCACCTTTAGCGGGGTGACCTACGAGCAGTACTTC. This encodes CASTFSGVTYEQYF. V usage is TRBV6-5 and J usage is TRBJ2-7; 8 nucleotides match TRBD2. This CDR3 is built from 14 residues. Germline V gene sequence: CDR1 MNHEY, CDR2 SVGAGI. After removal of 7 bases from V and 2 bases from J, the junction contained 7 bases not matched to a gene.

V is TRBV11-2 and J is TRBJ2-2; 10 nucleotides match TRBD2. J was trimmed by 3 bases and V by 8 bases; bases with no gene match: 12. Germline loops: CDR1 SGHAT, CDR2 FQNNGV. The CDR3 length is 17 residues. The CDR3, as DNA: TGTGCCAGCGCCCGAAGTTGGACTAGCGGCTACACCGGGGAGCTGTTTTTT. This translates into CASARSWTSGYTGELFF. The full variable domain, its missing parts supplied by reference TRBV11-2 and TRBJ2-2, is EAGVAQSPRYKIIEKRQSVAFWCNPISGHATLYWYQQILGQGPKLLIQFQNNGVVDDSQLPKDRFSAERLKGVDSTLKIQPAKLEDSAVYLCASARSWTSGYTGELFFGEGSRLTVL.

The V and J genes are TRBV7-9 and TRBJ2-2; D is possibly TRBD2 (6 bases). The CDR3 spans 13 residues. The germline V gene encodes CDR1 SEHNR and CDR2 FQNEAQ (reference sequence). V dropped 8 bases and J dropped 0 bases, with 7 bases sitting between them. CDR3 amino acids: CASGTSNTGELFF. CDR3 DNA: TGTGCCAGCGGGACTTCGAACACCGGGGAGCTGTTTTTT.

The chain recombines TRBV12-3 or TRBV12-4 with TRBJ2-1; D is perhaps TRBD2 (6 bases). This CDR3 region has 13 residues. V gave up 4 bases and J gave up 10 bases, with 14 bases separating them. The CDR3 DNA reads TGTGCCAGCAGTTACGGGGGACCGGAAGAGCAGTTCTTC. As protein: CASSYGGPEEQFF.

The CDR3 DNA follows: TGTGCCAGCAGTTTCGCTGGGGGCGTAGCGGGAGTCTACGAGCAGTACTTC. Its translation: CASSFAGGVAGVYEQYF. This rearrangement joins TRBV27 to TRBJ2-7, with 9 bases aligning to TRBD2. The V gene's germline CDR1 is MNHEY and CDR2 SMNVEV (reference sequence). This CDR3 contains 17 residues. The V and J ends lost 3 bases and 3 bases, in that order; junction bases with no gene match: 12.

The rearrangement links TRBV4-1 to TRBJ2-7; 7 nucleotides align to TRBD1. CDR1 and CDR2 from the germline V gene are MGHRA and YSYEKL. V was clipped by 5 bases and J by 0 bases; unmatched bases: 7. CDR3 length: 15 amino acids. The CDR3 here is CASSSWTGISYEQYF. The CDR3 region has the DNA TGCGCCAGCAGCTCCTGGACAGGTATCTCCTACGAGCAGTACTTC.

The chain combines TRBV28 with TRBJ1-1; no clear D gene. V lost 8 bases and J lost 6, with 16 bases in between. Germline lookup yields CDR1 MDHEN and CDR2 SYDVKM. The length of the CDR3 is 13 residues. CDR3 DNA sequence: TGTGCCAGCCGTAACACGGGGTTCGCTGAAGCTTTCTTT. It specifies CASRNTGFAEAFF. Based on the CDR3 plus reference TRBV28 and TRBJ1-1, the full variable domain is DVKVTQSSRYLVKRTGEKVFLECVQDMDHENMFWYRQDPGLGLRLIYFSYDVKMKEKGDIPEGYSVSREKKERFSLILESASTNQTSMYLCASRNTGFAEAFFGQGTRLTVV.

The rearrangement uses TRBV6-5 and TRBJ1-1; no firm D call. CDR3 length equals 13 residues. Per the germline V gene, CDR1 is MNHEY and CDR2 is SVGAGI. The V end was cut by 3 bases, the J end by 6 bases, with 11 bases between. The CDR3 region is CASSYSDGAEAFF. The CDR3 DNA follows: TGTGCCAGCAGTTATTCAGACGGGGCTGAAGCTTTCTTT.